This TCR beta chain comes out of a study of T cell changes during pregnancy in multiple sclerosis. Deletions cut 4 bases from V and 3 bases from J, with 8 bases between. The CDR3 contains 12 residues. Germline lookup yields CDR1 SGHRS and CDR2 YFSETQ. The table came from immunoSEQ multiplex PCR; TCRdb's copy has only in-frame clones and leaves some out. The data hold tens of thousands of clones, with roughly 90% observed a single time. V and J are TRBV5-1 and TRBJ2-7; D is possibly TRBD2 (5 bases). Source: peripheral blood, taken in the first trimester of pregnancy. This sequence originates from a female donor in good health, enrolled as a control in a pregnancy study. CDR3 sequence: CASSTGLYEQYF. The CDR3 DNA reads TGCGCCAGCAGCACCGGACTCTACGAGCAGTACTTC.